This TCR beta chain was profiled in a study of blood T cell repertoires in COVID-19. Self-reported history from a screening survey and questionnaire set each donor's cohort. This CDR3 has 11 amino acids. The junction had 0 bases not matched to a gene; V was cut back by 5 bases and J by 8 bases. From germline, CDR1 is SEHNR and CDR2 FQNEAQ (reference sequence). Clones were read by immunoSEQ multiplex PCR, and TCRdb kept only the in-frame ones, dropping some. Among 170,000 or so clones, 75% to 90% were seen once, and the ten largest hold roughly 6.2%. The chain carries TRBV7-9 and TRBJ2-1, with 7 bases matching TRBD1. The clonotype comes from a man in his forties or fifties who had recovered from COVID-19. The sample was PBMCs or T cells enriched from blood (not recorded which). DNA for the CDR3: TGTGCCAGCAGCGGACAGGATGAGCAGTTCTTC. Its translation is CASSGQDEQFF.